What follows is one TCR beta chain and its context. The data originate from a study of T cell changes during pregnancy in multiple sclerosis. Generated by immunoSEQ multiplex PCR, the TCRdb table keeps only in-frame clones and is missing some. The data hold around 36,000 clones, with 90% to 95% observed a single time. CDR3 length: 14 residues. V lost 0 bases, J lost 0 bases, and 6 bases lay in between. Germline CDR1 and CDR2: PRHDT and FYEKMQ (reference sequence). This rearrangement joins TRBV13 to TRBJ2-7; D is ambiguous. The receptor was derived from a female donor with multiple sclerosis, enrolled in a pregnancy study. The sequencing here drew on CD8+ T cells from peripheral blood mononuclear cells, taken before pregnancy. CDR3 protein: CASSLGHGSYEQYF. CDR3 DNA: TGTGCCAGCAGCTTAGGGCACGGCTCCTACGAGCAGTACTTC.